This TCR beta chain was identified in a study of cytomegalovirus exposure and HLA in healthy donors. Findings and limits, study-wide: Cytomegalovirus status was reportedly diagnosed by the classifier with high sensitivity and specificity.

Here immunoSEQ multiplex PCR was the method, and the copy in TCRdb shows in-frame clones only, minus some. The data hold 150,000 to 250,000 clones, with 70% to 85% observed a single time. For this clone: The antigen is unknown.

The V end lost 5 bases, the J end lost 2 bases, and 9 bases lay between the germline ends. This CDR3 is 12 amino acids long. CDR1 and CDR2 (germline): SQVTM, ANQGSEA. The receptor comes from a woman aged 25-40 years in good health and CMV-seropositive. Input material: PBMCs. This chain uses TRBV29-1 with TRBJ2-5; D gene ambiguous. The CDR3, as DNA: TGCAGCGTTCTTTGGGCTCAAGAGACCCAGTACTTC. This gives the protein CSVLWAQETQYF.